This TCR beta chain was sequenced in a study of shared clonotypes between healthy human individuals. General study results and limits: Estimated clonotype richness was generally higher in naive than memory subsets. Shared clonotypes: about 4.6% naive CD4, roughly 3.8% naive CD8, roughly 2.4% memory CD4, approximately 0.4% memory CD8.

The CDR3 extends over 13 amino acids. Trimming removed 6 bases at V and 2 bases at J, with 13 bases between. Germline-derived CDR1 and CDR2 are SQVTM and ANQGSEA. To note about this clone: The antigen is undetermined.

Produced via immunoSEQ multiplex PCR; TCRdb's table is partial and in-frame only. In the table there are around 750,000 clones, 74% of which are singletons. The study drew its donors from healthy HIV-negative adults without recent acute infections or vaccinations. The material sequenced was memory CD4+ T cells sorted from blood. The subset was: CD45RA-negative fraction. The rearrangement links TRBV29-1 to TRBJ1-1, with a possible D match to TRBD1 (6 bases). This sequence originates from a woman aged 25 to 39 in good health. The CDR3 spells CSVVQGLNTEAFF. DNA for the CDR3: TGCAGCGTAGTACAGGGACTCAACACTGAAGCTTTCTTT.